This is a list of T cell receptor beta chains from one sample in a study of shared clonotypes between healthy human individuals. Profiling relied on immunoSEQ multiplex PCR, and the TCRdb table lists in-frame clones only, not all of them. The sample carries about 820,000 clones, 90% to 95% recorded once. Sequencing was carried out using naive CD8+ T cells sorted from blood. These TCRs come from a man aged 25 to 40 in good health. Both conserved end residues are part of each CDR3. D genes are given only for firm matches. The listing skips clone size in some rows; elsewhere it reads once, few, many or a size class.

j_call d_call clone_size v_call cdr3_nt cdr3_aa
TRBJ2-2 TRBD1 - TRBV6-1 TGTGCCAGCAGTGAAGACGACAGGGCCGTTGCCACCGGGGAGCTGTTTTTT CASSEDDRAVATGELFF
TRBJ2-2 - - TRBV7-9 TGTGCTGAGGAGCGGGCAAACACCGGGGAGCTGTTTTTT CAEERANTGELFF
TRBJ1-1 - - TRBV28 TGTGCCAGCAGTTTTAGGAACACTGAAGCTTTCTTT CASSFRNTEAFF
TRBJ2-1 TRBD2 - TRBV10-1 TGCGCCAGCAGTGAGTCGACGGGACTAGCGTTATACAATGAGCAGTTCTTC CASSESTGLALYNEQFF
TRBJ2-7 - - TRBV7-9 TGTGCCAGCAGCTCCCTTTATGAGCAGTACTTC CASSSLYEQYF
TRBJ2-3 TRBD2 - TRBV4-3 TGCGCCAGCAGCTTCACCCCTAGCGGGAGTTTAACAGATACGCAGTATTTT CASSFTPSGSLTDTQYF
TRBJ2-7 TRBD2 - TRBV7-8 TGTGCCAGCAGCCCCGGACTAGCGGGAGGTATAAGGGTCTACGAGCAGTACTTC CASSPGLAGGIRVYEQYF
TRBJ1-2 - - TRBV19 TGTGCCAGTAGTATCGGCCCAGGGGAATATGGCTACACCTTC CASSIGPGEYGYTF
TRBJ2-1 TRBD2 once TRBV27 TGTGCCAGCAGTTTAAGTGAAGCGGGATGGGGCAATGAGCAGTTCTTC CASSLSEAGWGNEQFF
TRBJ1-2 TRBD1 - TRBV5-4 TGTGCCAGCAGCCCAGGGACAGGTCTCGGAGGCTACACCTTC CASSPGTGLGGYTF
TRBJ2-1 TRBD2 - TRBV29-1 TGCAGCGTTGAAGATGAACTAGCGGGCTATGAGCAGTTCTTC CSVEDELAGYEQFF
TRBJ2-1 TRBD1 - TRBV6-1 TGTGCCAGCAGGTCGGGACAGGGCCTTGAGCAGTTCTTC CASRSGQGLEQFF
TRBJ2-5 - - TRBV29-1 TGCAGCGTTGAATTTGCGTTCCTAGCTACGGAGACCCAGTACTTC CSVEFAFLATETQYF
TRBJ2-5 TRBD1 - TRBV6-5 TGTGCCAGCAATCCAGGACAGGTCGGGGAGACCCAGTACTTC CASNPGQVGETQYF
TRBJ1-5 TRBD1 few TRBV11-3 TGTGCCAGCAGCCTCCTCGGACAGGGCACTAATCAGCCCCAGCATTTT CASSLLGQGTNQPQHF
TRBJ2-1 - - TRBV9 TGTGCCAGCAGCGTAGAGGGCGGAGGGAGGTACAATGAGCAGTTCTTC CASSVEGGGRYNEQFF
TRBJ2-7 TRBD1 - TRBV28 TGTGCCAGCGGAACAGGGGCCGAGCAGTACTTC CASGTGAEQYF
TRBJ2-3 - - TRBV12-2 TGTGCAAGTCGCTTAGCGCTAGCGGGAGGGTCTGGAGGCACAGATACGCAGTATTTT CASRLALAGGSGGTDTQYF
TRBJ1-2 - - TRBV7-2 TGTGCCAGCAGCTTAGAAGGGTATTTAGGCTACACCTTC CASSLEGYLGYTF
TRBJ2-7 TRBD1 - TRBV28 TGTGCCAGCAGTTTTAGGGGGACAGGGGCCTACGAGCAGTACTTC CASSFRGTGAYEQYF
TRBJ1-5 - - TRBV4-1 TGCGCCAGCAGCGCCCCTGGGCAGGAGTATCAGCCCCAGCATTTT CASSAPGQEYQPQHF
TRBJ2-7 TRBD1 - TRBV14 TGTGCCAGCAGCCAGGGGACAGGGGGCTACGAGCAGTACTTC CASSQGTGGYEQYF
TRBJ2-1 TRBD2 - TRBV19 TGTGCCAGTAGTATAGGGACTAGCGGACAGGAGCAGTTCTTC CASSIGTSGQEQFF
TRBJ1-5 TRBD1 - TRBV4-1 TGCGCCAGCAGCCAAGTAGAAACCGGGGGACAGGGGGGCCAGCCCCAGCATTTT CASSQVETGGQGGQPQHF
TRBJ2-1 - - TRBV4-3 TGCGCCAGCAGCCAAGGCCGATTTTCGGGACCCAACAATGAGCAGTTCTTC CASSQGRFSGPNNEQFF
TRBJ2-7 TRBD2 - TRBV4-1 TGCGCCAGCACCGCCTTAGCGGGCCACTCCTACGAGCAGTACTTC CASTALAGHSYEQYF
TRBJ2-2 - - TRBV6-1 TGTGCCAGCAGTGAAGCGCGAAACCGCCTACACACCGGGGAGCTGTTTTTT CASSEARNRLHTGELFF
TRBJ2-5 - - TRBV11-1 TGTGCCAGCAGCTCTCCCCTTAGATACTTTGGGACCCAGTACTTC CASSSPLRYFGTQYF
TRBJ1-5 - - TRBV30 TGTGCCTGGGGACTCGGCAATCAGCCCCAGCATTTT CAWGLGNQPQHF
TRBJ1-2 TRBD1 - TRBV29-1 TGCAGCGTGGACAGGGGGGTTGGTGGCTACACCTTC CSVDRGVGGYTF
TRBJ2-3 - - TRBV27 TGTGCCAGCAGTTTAGGGTTTGCGGCAGATACGCAGTATTTT CASSLGFAADTQYF
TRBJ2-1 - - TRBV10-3 TGTGCCATCGGGATCGCCTCCTACAATGAGCAGTTCTTC CAIGIASYNEQFF
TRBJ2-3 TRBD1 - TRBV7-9 TGTGCCAGCAGCCCCCGGACAGGGATAAGGGATACGCAGTATTTT CASSPRTGIRDTQYF
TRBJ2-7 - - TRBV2 TGTGCCAGCATAGATGACGAGCAGTACTTC CASIDDEQYF
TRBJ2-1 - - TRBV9 TGTGCCAGCAGCGTAGGCAGCTATGAGCAGTTCTTC CASSVGSYEQFF